The entry that follows covers one T cell receptor beta chain sequence. This entry comes from a study of T cell changes during pregnancy in multiple sclerosis. Trimming left V 1 base short and J 5 bases short, with 18 bases between. CDR3 length equals 17 residues. The germline CDR1 and CDR2 sequences are SNHLY and FYNNEI. Method: immunoSEQ multiplex PCR; TCRdb's copy keeps in-frame clones and lacks some. Among roughly 100,000 clones listed, 90% were seen once. The receptor's source is a female donor in good health, enrolled as a control in a pregnancy study. The sequences come from peripheral blood, collected in the second trimester of pregnancy. The rearrangement uses TRBV2 and TRBJ1-5; D unresolved. The CDR3: CASSEERFPSGDQPQHF. In nucleotides, the CDR3 is TGTGCCAGCAGTGAAGAAAGGTTCCCGAGCGGGGATCAGCCCCAGCATTTT.